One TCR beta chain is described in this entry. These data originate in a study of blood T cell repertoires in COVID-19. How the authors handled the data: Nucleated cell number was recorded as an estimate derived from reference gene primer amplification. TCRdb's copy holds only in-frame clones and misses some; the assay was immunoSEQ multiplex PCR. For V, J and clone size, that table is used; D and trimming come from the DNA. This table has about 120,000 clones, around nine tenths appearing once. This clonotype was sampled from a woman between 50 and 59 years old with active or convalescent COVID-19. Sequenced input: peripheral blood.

CDR3: CASSLDSRFKPVSEQYF. The CDR3 nucleotides are TGTGCCAGCAGCTTAGACTCGAGGTTCAAGCCTGTATCCGAGCAGTACTTC. The chain uses TRBV7-9 and TRBJ2-7; no firm D call. Per germline, CDR1 SEHNR and CDR2 FQNEAQ (reference sequence). The CDR3 runs to 17 residues. V lost 1 base and J 6 bases, leaving 22 bases between the germline ends.